This T cell receptor beta chain appears in the sequencing data of a study of T cells after yellow fever vaccination (dated by TCRdb to the late 2010s). With regard to the full study: The SMART-Seq v4 Ultra Low Input RNA kit was used to prepare libraries from fractions with low cell numbers. Blood samples were taken at several timepoints before and after primary and secondary immunization, and bulk PBMC replicates and cell subsets were isolated. The cohort comprised two healthy male donors, one aged 18 to 30 and one aged 30 to 40 years. To follow T-cell clones before and after primary and booster YFV17D yellow fever vaccination, bulk TCR alpha and beta repertoires were sequenced over time.

V is cut back by 5 bases and J by 12 bases, with 7 bases in the junction unmatched. CDR3 length: 12 amino acids, cysteine to phenylalanine. Left in the record is the CDR3 DNA by itself, 36 bases read in frame from the first base. TCR cDNA was made using 5'RACE template switching, a step that added a universal primer site and unique molecular identifiers. Priming for cDNA synthesis came from both the TCR alpha and TCR beta constant segments. Two PCR steps were used to amplify libraries, with sample barcodes and sequencing adapters being added in the second step. Sequencing of the libraries was done on either Illumina HiSeq 2500 (2x100 bp) or NovaSeq (2x150 bp). As for how the authors treated the data: MIGEC handled demultiplexing of reads and collapsing into UMI consensus sequences, while MiXCR performed V(D)J alignment. Vaccine-responding clonotypes were defined with edgeR using replicate PBMC samples, requiring FDR below 0.01 and a log2 fold change above 5 up to day 15. Each bulk clonotype was labeled CD4 or CD8 based on which sequenced repertoire, CD4 or CD8, contained the clonotype at higher abundance. TCRdb reran the public reads through fastp at Q25 and MiXCR, keeping productive beta chains. A single entry per CDR3 protein holds the most common genes and DNA from its merged rows. TCRdb's processing, not the study's, gives the V and J calls here. In this sample the table shows approximately 580,000 distinct CDR3 sequences, less than 20% of which occur a single time. Of the sample, around 16% is held by the ten largest clones.

In light of the paper, this sample's treatment or condition label describes: live attenuated yellow fever vaccine strain. At every blood-draw timepoint, two biological replicates of bulk PBMCs were collected. A standard Ficoll-Paque protocol was used to isolate PBMCs from peripheral blood. RNA was extracted with TriZol from bulk PBMCs, CD4 and CD8 fractions, and dextramer-positive and dextramer-negative fractions. Concerning this clonotype itself: Its cognate antigen has yet to be identified. No base quality values were provided; no much bigger clone lies one nucleotide off.

General conclusions and limits of the study: The secondary T-cell response was weaker than the primary response but faster, peaking on day 5 instead of day 15. Because abundant contaminating clonotypes from the bulk population could be contained in FACS-sorted repertoires, computational filtering was required. After the booster, most clones that had expanded after primary vaccination were detected again (approximately 97% of CD4 and about 88% of CD8), suggesting broad maintenance of memory. Because only a couple of donors were included in the study, the extent to which the findings can be generalized is limited. A small fraction of clonotypes appeared in both the CD4 and CD8 compartments, likely as a result of convergent recombination.

This receptor chain uses TRBV12-3 or TRBV12-4 and TRBJ1-1; 9 bases in between match TRBD1. The source material was PBMCs, sampled 5 to 6 days after the first yellow fever vaccination. This receptor was obtained from a man aged 18 to 29 who received the YFV17D yellow fever vaccine. The DNA is as follows: TGTGCCAGCAGTGGGGGGGACAGGGTGCCTTTCTTT. It encodes CASSGGDRVPFF.